The rows below give T cell receptor beta chains drawn from one sample of a study of T cell changes during pregnancy in multiple sclerosis. The repertoire was sequenced with immunoSEQ multiplex PCR; TCRdb's copy has only in-frame clones and lacks some. The table records 65,000 to 80,000 clones, over 85% of them present only once. This material consisted of peripheral blood, taken in the first trimester of pregnancy. The receptors derive from a female donor with multiple sclerosis, enrolled in a pregnancy study. Both conserved end residues are part of each CDR3. D genes are given only for firm matches. Clone size is shown for a subset of rows, as once, few, many or a class of expanded clone.

clone size | J gene | D gene | V gene | CDR3 DNA | CDR3 protein
- | TRBJ1-2 | TRBD1 | TRBV28 | TGTGCCAGCAGAGCCCCCCGGGACAGGCCTTTTCACTATGGCTACACCTTC | CASRAPRDRPFHYGYTF
- | TRBJ2-3 | TRBD2 | TRBV7-3 | TGTGCCAGCAGCCTCGGACTAGCGGGGGGCACAGATACGCAGTATTTT | CASSLGLAGGTDTQYF
- | TRBJ1-1 | - | TRBV2 | TGTGCCAGCAGGGAGGACGGCACAAGCAGCGAAGCTTTCTTT | CASREDGTSSEAFF
- | TRBJ2-1 | - | TRBV27 | TGTGCCAGCAGTTCGGAGGGCCCAGCCTACAATGAGCAGTTCTTC | CASSSEGPAYNEQFF
- | TRBJ2-7 | TRBD2 | TRBV5-4 | TGTGCCAGCAGCTTGGGGCTACGACGGGGACTAGCGTTATTCTACGAGCAGTACTTC | CASSLGLRRGLALFYEQYF
once | TRBJ2-1 | - | TRBV4-1 | TGCGCCAGCAGCCAAGAGATACTAGCTAGCTCCTACAATGAGCAGTTCTTC | CASSQEILASSYNEQFF
- | TRBJ2-1 | - | TRBV7-3 | TGTGCCAGCAGCTCAACTAGAATCAATGAGCAGTTCTTC | CASSSTRINEQFF
- | TRBJ2-1 | TRBD2 | TRBV5-1 | TGCGCCAGCAGCTTGGGGGCTAGCGGTCTTAATGAGCAGTTCTTC | CASSLGASGLNEQFF
- | TRBJ2-7 | - | TRBV4-1 | TGCGCCAGCAGCCAACCGGACTACAGCTCCTACGAGCAGTACTTC | CASSQPDYSSYEQYF
- | TRBJ2-6 | TRBD1 | TRBV9 | TGTGCCAGCAGCGTCAGGGGGCAAGGGGCCAACGTCCTGACTTTC | CASSVRGQGANVLTF
- | TRBJ1-2 | TRBD1 | TRBV19 | TGTGCCAGTACACCGGGACAGGTTTATGGCTACACCTTC | CASTPGQVYGYTF
- | TRBJ1-2 | TRBD1 | TRBV11-2 | TGTGCCAGCAGCTTAGGACAGGGGGACGGCTACACCTTC | CASSLGQGDGYTF
- | TRBJ1-2 | TRBD1 | TRBV5-1 | TGCGCCAGCAGCTACATGACAGGGTATGGCTACACCTTC | CASSYMTGYGYTF
- | TRBJ2-1 | TRBD1 | TRBV9 | TGTGCCAGCAGCGTAGGGGGAGCAGGGGGCAATGAGCAGTTCTTC | CASSVGGAGGNEQFF
- | TRBJ1-1 | - | TRBV6-5 | TGTGCCAGCTCGAGACGGGGTACTGAAGCTTTCTTT | CASSRRGTEAFF
once | TRBJ1-3 | - | TRBV9 | TGTGCCAGCAGCGTAGGTGACAGCACCCCGGGAAACACCATATATTTT | CASSVGDSTPGNTIYF
- | TRBJ1-6 | - | TRBV7-3 | TGTGCCAGCAGCTTAATGGGGGCGCAGGATTCACCCCTCCACTTT | CASSLMGAQDSPLHF
- | TRBJ2-7 | TRBD2 | TRBV7-9 | TGTGCCAGCAGCCCAGCGGGGGGGGCCTACGAGCAGTACTTC | CASSPAGGAYEQYF
- | TRBJ1-2 | TRBD1 | TRBV19 | TGTGCCAGTAATCAGGGGGGCGTTCCCCTTAACTATGGCTACACCTTC | CASNQGGVPLNYGYTF
few | TRBJ1-2 | TRBD1 | TRBV28 | TGTGCCAGCAGTCGCACCAAGAATACAGGGGCTATCTATGGCTACACCTTC | CASSRTKNTGAIYGYTF
- | TRBJ1-2 | TRBD1 | TRBV19 | TGTGCCAGTAGTAGAGACAGGGGGCGAGGTTATGGCTACACCTTC | CASSRDRGRGYGYTF
- | TRBJ2-7 | - | TRBV18 | TGTGCCAGCTCCCCACGTGAGACCTACGAGCAGTACTTC | CASSPRETYEQYF
- | TRBJ2-5 | TRBD2 | TRBV7-9 | TGTGCCAGCAGCTACCTAGCGGGGGGGCTTTCGATAGAGACCCAGTACTTC | CASSYLAGGLSIETQYF
- | TRBJ1-5 | - | TRBV19 | TGTGCCAGTAGCTCCATTGTAGCAGGGTCACATCAGCCCCAGCATTTT | CASSSIVAGSHQPQHF
- | TRBJ2-7 | TRBD1 | TRBV6-1 | TGTGCCAGCAGTGAAGCGGGGACAGCGACCTACGAGCAGTACTTC | CASSEAGTATYEQYF
- | TRBJ2-5 | TRBD1 | TRBV29-1 | TGCAGCGTCGCGGACAGGACAGAGACCCAGTACTTC | CSVADRTETQYF
- | TRBJ2-5 | TRBD2 | TRBV5-4 | TGTGCCAGCAGCTTGGGGACTAGCGGGGGGGCGGGAGAGACCCAGTACTTC | CASSLGTSGGAGETQYF
- | TRBJ2-7 | - | TRBV4-1 | TGCGCCAGCAGCCACTCAAGTCCAGCGGGCACCTACGAGCAGTACTTC | CASSHSSPAGTYEQYF
- | TRBJ1-1 | TRBD1 | TRBV9 | TGTGCCAGCAGCAGAGGGGGCGAAGCTTTCTTT | CASSRGGEAFF
- | TRBJ2-1 | TRBD2 | TRBV29-1 | TGCAGCGGGGGGGGGAATGAGCAGTTCTTC | CSGGGNEQFF
- | TRBJ2-3 | TRBD1 | TRBV7-6 | TGTGCCAGCAGCACACCCCCGAGGGGGCCGGGCACAGATACGCAGTATTTT | CASSTPPRGPGTDTQYF
- | TRBJ1-3 | TRBD1 | TRBV18 | TGTGCCAGCTCATCCACCTCGACAGGGGGATCTGGAAACACCATATATTTT | CASSSTSTGGSGNTIYF
- | TRBJ1-4 | TRBD1 | TRBV7-6 | TGTGCCAGCAGCTCAGGGACAGAAGCAACTAATGAAAAACTGTTTTTT | CASSSGTEATNEKLFF
once | TRBJ1-2 | - | TRBV9 | TGTGCCAGCAGCGTAGTTGGGGCCCGTGATGGGGCCGGTGGCTACACCTTC | CASSVVGARDGAGGYTF
- | TRBJ1-2 | TRBD1 | TRBV4-3 | TGCGCCAGCAGCCAAGTAGGAGGGGACAGGGGATCCACTAACTATGGCTACACCTTC | CASSQVGGDRGSTNYGYTF
few | TRBJ1-5 | TRBD1 | TRBV5-1 | TGCGCCAGCAGCCCGGGACAGGGGAGTCAGCCCCAGCATTTT | CASSPGQGSQPQHF
- | TRBJ2-1 | TRBD2 | TRBV29-1 | TGCAGCGTTGAGGGGCCCTCCGCCGGGGGGGAGCAGTTCTTC | CSVEGPSAGGEQFF
- | TRBJ1-3 | - | TRBV7-2 | TGTGCCAGCAGCTTAGGAGGGTCTGGAAACACCATATATTTT | CASSLGGSGNTIYF
- | TRBJ1-5 | TRBD1 | TRBV6-5 | TGTGCCAGCAGTTACTCGAGCAGGGGGACGGGGTCCCAGCATTTT | CASSYSSRGTGSQHF
- | TRBJ2-2 | - | TRBV6-1 | TGTGCCAGCACGGAGGTCGGGGAGCTGTTTTTT | CASTEVGELFF
- | TRBJ1-2 | - | TRBV5-3 | TGTGCCGGGGCCTACAACTATGGCTACACCTTC | CAGAYNYGYTF